This TCR beta chain appears in the sequencing data of a study of blood T cell repertoires in COVID-19 (dated by TCRdb to the early 2020s). Turning to the overall study: Samples from collaborators originated in the United States, Italy and Spain and spanned both the acute and convalescent phases of COVID-19. The material from the prospective study consisted of cDNA or gDNA derived from T cells, B-cell-depleted T cells, or PBMCs. Subjects who had been exposed to COVID-19, were actively infected with it, or had recovered from it provided the deeply sampled blood TCRbeta repertoires that made up the dataset. A freely available public database, intended as a resource for researchers studying the immune response to SARS-CoV-2, is where the repertoires were released. Samples were obtained from the ongoing ImmuneRACE study (first 160 participants) and from approximately 1,200 subjects provided by 6 global collaborators. A de-identified subject ID, COVID-19 status, age in years and sex were almost always included in the sample metadata. Where HLA class I and class II types were available, the types were taken from metadata supplied by the sample provider, not from assay-based typing.

Beyond this particular receptor, the publication reports: The amount of clinical and demographic metadata varied by source and participant and was provided uncurated.

The CDR3 goes from the cysteine to the phenylalanine over 13 residues. Of all the DNA, just the CDR3 is kept, 39 bases in frame from base 1. The germline ends are 13 bases apart after V is trimmed by 2 bases and J by 11 bases. TCRbeta CDR3 regions were amplified from genomic DNA using the immunoSEQ Assay, a bias-controlled multiplex PCR. The authors processed their data as follows. The number of nucleated cells in each sample was estimated from the amplification of reference gene primers within the assay. Sequence reads were collapsed and filtered to measure the absolute abundance of every unique TCRbeta CDR3 rearrangement. For each sample, productive Simpson clonality was calculated as the square root of Simpson's diversity index over productive rearrangements. TCRdb obtained this table from immuneACCESS and retained in-frame rearrangements with V and J assigned. These tables miss some clones; where compared with another copy, unresolved V genes account for less than half of the shortfall, and the remainder is unexplained. The DNA was the basis for D and trimming; V, J and clone size are from that table. Present in this sample are 150,000 to 200,000 clones, approximately 83% of which were seen just once. The ten largest make up roughly 13% of the sample.

Worth noting for this clone: Its antigen has not been determined. No base quality values were provided; no much bigger clone lies one nucleotide off.

Samples from volunteer blood donors who had recovered from COVID-19 were contributed by a second Seattle source. Collaborating institutions collected whole blood in K2EDTA tubes following their own protocols. Collaborator samples were shipped for TCRbeta analysis as frozen whole blood, isolated PBMCs, or DNA extracted from either sample type. This TCR was recovered from a man aged 70-80 years who had recovered from COVID-19. Material for sequencing was peripheral blood. Recombination connected TRBV12-3 or TRBV12-4 to TRBJ1-5, with the D gene not clear enough to name. Read as DNA, the sequence is TGTGCCAGCAGTTTACGCCTGCAATCAGCCCAGCATTTT. This codes for CASSLRLQSAQHF.